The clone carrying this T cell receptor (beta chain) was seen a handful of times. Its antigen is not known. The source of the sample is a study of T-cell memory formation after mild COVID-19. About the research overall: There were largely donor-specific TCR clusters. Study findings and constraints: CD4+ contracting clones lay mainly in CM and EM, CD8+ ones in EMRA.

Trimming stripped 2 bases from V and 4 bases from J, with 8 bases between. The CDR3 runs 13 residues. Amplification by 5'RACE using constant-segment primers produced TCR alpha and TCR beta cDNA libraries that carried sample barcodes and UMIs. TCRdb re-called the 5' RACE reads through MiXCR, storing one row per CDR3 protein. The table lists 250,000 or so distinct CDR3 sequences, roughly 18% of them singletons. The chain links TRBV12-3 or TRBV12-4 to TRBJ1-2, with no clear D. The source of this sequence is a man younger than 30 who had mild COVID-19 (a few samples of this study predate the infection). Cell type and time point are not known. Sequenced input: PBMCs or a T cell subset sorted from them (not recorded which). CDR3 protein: CASSLNSFYGYTF. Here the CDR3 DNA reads TGTGCCAGCAGTTTAAACAGCTTCTATGGCTACACCTTC.